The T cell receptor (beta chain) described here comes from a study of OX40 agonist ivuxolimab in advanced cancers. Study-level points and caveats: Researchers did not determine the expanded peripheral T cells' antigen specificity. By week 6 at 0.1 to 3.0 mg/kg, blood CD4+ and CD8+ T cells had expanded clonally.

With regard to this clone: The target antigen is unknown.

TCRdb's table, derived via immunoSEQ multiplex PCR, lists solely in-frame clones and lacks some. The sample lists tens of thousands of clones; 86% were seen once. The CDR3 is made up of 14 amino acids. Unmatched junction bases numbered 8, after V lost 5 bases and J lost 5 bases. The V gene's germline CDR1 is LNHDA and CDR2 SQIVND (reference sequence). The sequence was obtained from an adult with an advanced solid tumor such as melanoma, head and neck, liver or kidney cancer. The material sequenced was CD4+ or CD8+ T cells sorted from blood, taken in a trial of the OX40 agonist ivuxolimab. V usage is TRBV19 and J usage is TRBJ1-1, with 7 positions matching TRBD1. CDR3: CASSRTGGDTEAFF. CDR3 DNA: TGTGCCAGTAGTCGGACAGGTGGGGATACTGAAGCTTTCTTT. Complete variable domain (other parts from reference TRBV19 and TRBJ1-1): DGGITQSPKYLFRKEGQNVTLSCEQNLNHDAMYWYRQDPGQGLRLIYYSQIVNDFQKGDIAEGYSVSREKKESFPLTVTSAQKNPTAFYLCASSRTGGDTEAFFGQGTRLTVV.